The 21 T cell receptor beta chains listed next were all sequenced from one sample in a study of T cells after yellow fever vaccination (dated by TCRdb to about 2019). The library came from 5' RACE. TCRdb shows the sequencer as Illumina NovaSeq 6000. In-frame beta chains were kept once TCRdb had trimmed the public reads at Q25 with fastp and called clones with MiXCR. Every entry covers one CDR3 protein and lists the most common genes and DNA from its rows. This sample comprises about 320,000 distinct CDR3 sequences, around 10% of them detected only once. In total, the top ten clones hold about 3.5% of the sample. According to the study, the label for this sample's treatment or condition signals: live attenuated yellow fever vaccine strain. Sequenced material: CD4+ T cells sorted from PBMCs, taken 45 days after the yellow fever booster vaccination. The receptors were sampled from a man between 18 and 29 years old who received the YFV17D yellow fever vaccine.

The chain is built from TRBV12-3 or TRBV12-4 and TRBJ1-1; 7 positions agree with TRBD1. This CDR3 region has 14 residues. Trimming took 0 bases from V and 3 from J; bases not matched to a gene: 1. DNA of the CDR3: TGTGCCAGCAGTTTAGCTGACAGGGACACTGAAGCTTTCTTT. It yields the protein CASSLADRDTEAFF.

The chain combines TRBV20-1 with TRBJ2-5; D not certain. Germline-derived CDR1 and CDR2 are DFQATT and SNEGSKA (reference sequence). The CDR3 runs to 14 residues. The V gene lost 3 bases and the J gene lost 4 bases, with 15 bases spanning the gap. The CDR3 is CSASVGFVSETQYF. The CDR3 coding sequence is TGCAGTGCTAGTGTCGGGTTCGTTTCAGAGACCCAGTACTTC.

This chain links TRBV30 with TRBJ2-2; tentatively, D is TRBD2 (5 bases). CDR1 and CDR2 (germline): GTSNPN, SVGIG (reference sequence). Trimming removed 2 bases at V and 1 base at J, with 8 bases between. The CDR3 is 14 residues long. The CDR3 reads CAWSMRVNTGELFF. CDR3 nucleotide sequence: TGTGCCTGGAGTATGCGGGTGAACACCGGGGAGCTGTTTTTT.

The chain is built from TRBV11-2 and TRBJ2-1; 11 nucleotides align to TRBD2. Germline CDR1 SGHAT, CDR2 FQNNGV. The CDR3 covers 16 residues. V dropped 0 bases and J dropped 7; count of bases not matched to a gene: 5. CDR3 residues: CASSLDTSGGWNEQFF. The CDR3 bases are TGTGCCAGCAGCTTAGATACTAGCGGGGGTTGGAATGAGCAGTTCTTC. The variable domain in full, completed from reference TRBV11-2 and TRBJ2-1, reads EAGVAQSPRYKIIEKRQSVAFWCNPISGHATLYWYQQILGQGPKLLIQFQNNGVVDDSQLPKDRFSAERLKGVDSTLKIQPAKLEDSAVYLCASSLDTSGGWNEQFFGPGTRLTVL.

In its sample, this clonotype was seen a few times. V is TRBV11-2 and J is TRBJ1-2; TRBD1 aligns across 7 bases. CDR1 and CDR2 (germline): SGHAT, FQNNGV. The CDR3 covers 16 residues. V shed 1 base and J 6 bases; nucleotides not matched to a gene: 11. CDR3 sequence (DNA): TGTGCCAGCAGCTTAGCTGGCAGGGGGAGGGGAAATGGCTACACCTTC. This gives the protein CASSLAGRGRGNGYTF. Together with reference TRBV11-2 and TRBJ1-2, the CDR3 gives the full variable domain: EAGVAQSPRYKIIEKRQSVAFWCNPISGHATLYWYQQILGQGPKLLIQFQNNGVVDDSQLPKDRFSAERLKGVDSTLKIQPAKLEDSAVYLCASSLAGRGRGNGYTFGSGTRLTVV.

The chain couples TRBV9 to TRBJ2-3; D is undetermined. The V end lost 3 bases, the J end lost 0 bases, and 14 bases lay between the germline ends. This CDR3 comprises 16 residues. In germline, CDR1 is SGDLS, CDR2 YYNGEE. The CDR3 DNA sequence: TGTGCCAGCAGCGCCCGTAGCCATACTAGCACAGATACGCAGTATTTT. This codes for CASSARSHTSTDTQYF.

This clonotype was observed a handful of times. The rearrangement links TRBV5-1 to TRBJ2-5; 8 nucleotides line up with TRBD1. This CDR3 contains 15 residues. CDR1 SGHRS and CDR2 YFSETQ come from the germline V gene. V lost 4 bases to trimming and J lost 1 base; unmatched junction nucleotides: 6. CDR3 bases: TGCGCCAGCAGCACTGGACAGGGCCTCCAAGAGACCCAGTACTTC. Its protein product is CASSTGQGLQETQYF. The complete variable domain, with remaining parts taken from reference TRBV5-1 and TRBJ2-5, reads KAGVTQTPRYLIKTRGQQVTLSCSPISGHRSVSWYQQTPGQGLQFLFEYFSETQRNKGNFPGRFSGRQFSNSRSEMNVSTLELGDSALYLCASSTGQGLQETQYFGPGTRLLVL.

The V and J genes are TRBV6-6 and TRBJ1-3, with a possible D match to TRBD1 (5 bases). Trimming took off 5 bases at V and 5 bases at J, with 16 bases between the two ends. The CDR3 sequence is 15 residues long. In germline, CDR1 is MNHNY, CDR2 SVGAGI (reference sequence). The CDR3 reads CASSRDRGIRNTIYF. In nucleotides, the CDR3 is TGTGCCAGCAGTAGGGACCGGGGGATTAGAAACACCATATATTTT.

This rearrangement joins TRBV5-1 to TRBJ2-5; 8 bases are a match to TRBD2. This CDR3 comprises 16 residues. Germline CDR1 is SGHRS and CDR2 is YFSETQ. J lost 6 bases, V lost 4 bases, and 14 bases had no gene match. The CDR3: CASSPSDAGGGKTQYF. The CDR3 coding sequence is TGCGCCAGCAGCCCGTCGGACGCGGGGGGTGGGAAGACCCAGTACTTC. The entire variable domain, with the rest obtained from reference TRBV5-1 and TRBJ2-5, is as follows: KAGVTQTPRYLIKTRGQQVTLSCSPISGHRSVSWYQQTPGQGLQFLFEYFSETQRNKGNFPGRFSGRQFSNSRSEMNVSTLELGDSALYLCASSPSDAGGGKTQYFGPGTRLLVL.

This clonotype has at least ten counts. The chain carries TRBV15 and TRBJ2-7; D gene ambiguous. In germline, CDR1 is LNHNV, CDR2 YYDKDF (reference sequence). Trimming took 0 bases from V and 6 from J, leaving 9 bases between them. The CDR3 consists of 13 residues. CDR3 residues: CATSRDASLEQYF. In nucleotides, the CDR3 is TGTGCCACCAGCAGAGATGCGAGCCTCGAGCAGTACTTC.

This clonotype was counted at least ten times. J is TRBJ2-1 and V is TRBV6-5, with no clear D. The CDR3 contains 13 residues. The V and J ends lost 6 bases and 3 bases respectively, with 9 bases between them. CDR1 is MNHEY, CDR2 SVGAGI, per germline. CDR3 residues: CASRDQSYNEQFF. CDR3 bases: TGTGCCAGCAGGGATCAGAGCTACAATGAGCAGTTCTTC.

J is TRBJ2-5 and V is TRBV7-9; 10 positions match TRBD1. Germline CDR1 is SEHNR and CDR2 is FQNEAQ (reference sequence). The CDR3 consists of 14 residues. V lost 4 bases and J lost 1; bases outside the gene matches: 0. As DNA, the CDR3 is TGTGCCAGCAGCTGGACAGGGGGCCAAGAGACCCAGTACTTC. Translating it yields CASSWTGGQETQYF.

This clonotype came up a few times. The rearrangement uses TRBV2 and TRBJ2-7, with D unresolved. The V end lost 7 bases, the J end lost 0 bases, and 13 bases lay between the germline ends. The CDR3 is 14 residues long. Germline V gene lookup returns CDR1 SNHLY and CDR2 FYNNEI. The CDR3 spells CASKRGTNSYEQYF. CDR3 coding DNA: TGTGCCAGCAAACGCGGAACCAACTCCTACGAGCAGTACTTC.

This clonotype showed up just a few times. The chain carries TRBV4-2 and TRBJ1-5, with a weak D call TRBD1 (6 bases). Between the trimmed V and J ends, which lost 0 bases and 5 bases, there was a span of 8 bases. This CDR3 has 14 amino acids. The germline V gene encodes CDR1 LGHNA and CDR2 YNFKEQ. The CDR3 spells CASSQDQGYQPQHF. The CDR3 DNA reads as TGTGCCAGCAGCCAAGACCAGGGGTATCAGCCCCAGCATTTT.

The sample holds a few counts of this clonotype. This rearrangement joins TRBV9 to TRBJ2-7; possibly TRBD2 for D (5 bases). The germline V and J ends were trimmed by 0 bases and 6 bases, with 19 bases remaining between them. Germline V gene lookup returns CDR1 SGDLS and CDR2 YYNGEE. The CDR3 covers 16 residues. DNA of the CDR3: TGTGCCAGCAGCGTAGGGTCGAGAGGCGGGTCAGCCGAGCAGTACTTC. This gives the protein CASSVGSRGGSAEQYF.

There are many counts of this clonotype. The rearrangement joins TRBV5-1 to TRBJ2-1, with 10 bases that match TRBD2. Germline V gene sequence: CDR1 SGHRS, CDR2 YFSETQ. This CDR3 has 15 residues. The junction had 7 bases not matched to a gene; V was cut back by 3 bases and J by 7 bases. This chain's CDR3 is CASSSSGGARNEQFF. The CDR3 bases are TGCGCCAGCAGCTCCAGCGGGGGGGCCAGGAATGAGCAGTTCTTC.

This clonotype was recorded a few times. The chain has TRBV7-2 and TRBJ2-3; the match to TRBD2 covers 11 bases. V was pared by 1 base and J by 6 bases, with 3 bases of the junction left unmatched. The CDR3 contains 15 residues. CDR1 is SGHTA and CDR2 is FQGNSA in the germline V gene. The DNA for the CDR3 is TGTGCCAGCAGCTTAGGACTAGCGGGGAGGGATACGCAGTATTTT. Translating it yields CASSLGLAGRDTQYF.

This clonotype was recorded a few times. The chain employs TRBV18 and TRBJ2-2; 11 bases map to TRBD2. This CDR3 region has 16 residues. The V gene end was trimmed by 4 bases and the J gene end by 2 bases; junction bases not matched to a gene: 3. Germline CDR1 KGHSH, CDR2 LQKENI. The DNA of the CDR3 is TGTGCCAGCTCACACGGACTAGCGGGTAACACCGGGGAGCTGTTTTTT. It is translated as CASSHGLAGNTGELFF.

This clonotype was observed many times. The chain employs TRBV5-1 and TRBJ2-7; D is possibly TRBD1 or TRBD2 (6 bases each). Trimming pared 1 base from V and 6 bases from J, leaving 11 bases between. CDR3 length equals 13 residues. Germline V gene sequence: CDR1 SGHRS, CDR2 YFSETQ. The CDR3 DNA sequence: TGCGCCAGCAGCTTGCTGGGGGGCGGCGAGCAGTACGTC. Translated, it gives CASSLLGGGEQYV.

The chain employs TRBV28 and TRBJ2-6; D is possibly TRBD1 (6 bases). From germline, CDR1 is MDHEN and CDR2 SYDVKM. The CDR3 runs to 17 residues. V shed 5 bases and J shed 2 bases, with 16 bases lying between them. The CDR3 DNA reads as TGTGCCAGCAGTCCCGGACGTGCAGGGGCTGGGGCCAACGTCCTGACTTTC. As protein: CASSPGRAGAGANVLTF. Full variable domain (remainder filled in from reference TRBV28 and TRBJ2-6): DVKVTQSSRYLVKRTGEKVFLECVQDMDHENMFWYRQDPGLGLRLIYFSYDVKMKEKGDIPEGYSVSREKKERFSLILESASTNQTSMYLCASSPGRAGAGANVLTFGAGSRLTVL.

This chain links TRBV4-3 with TRBJ2-2; TRBD2 agrees at 8 bases. Germline V CDR1 and CDR2: LGHNA, YSLEER. The V gene end was trimmed by 0 bases and the J gene end by 4 bases; junction bases not matched to a gene: 4. The CDR3 has 16 residues. In nucleotides, the CDR3 is TGCGCCAGCAGCCAAGAGGGACTAGGCGGCACCGGGGAGCTGTTTTTT. Amino acid sequence: CASSQEGLGGTGELFF.